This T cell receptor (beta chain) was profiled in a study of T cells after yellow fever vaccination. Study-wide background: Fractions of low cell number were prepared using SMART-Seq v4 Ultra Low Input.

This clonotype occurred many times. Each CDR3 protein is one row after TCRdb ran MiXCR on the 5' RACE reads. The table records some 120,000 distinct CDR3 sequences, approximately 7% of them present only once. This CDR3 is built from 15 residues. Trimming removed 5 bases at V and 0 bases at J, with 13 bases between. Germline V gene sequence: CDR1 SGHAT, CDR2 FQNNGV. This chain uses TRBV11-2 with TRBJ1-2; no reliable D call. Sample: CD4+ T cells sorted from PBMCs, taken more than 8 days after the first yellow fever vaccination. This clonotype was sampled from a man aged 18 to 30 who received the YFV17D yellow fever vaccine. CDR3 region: CASSPGVLANYGYTF. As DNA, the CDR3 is TGTGCCAGCAGCCCCGGAGTTTTAGCTAACTATGGCTACACCTTC.